This record concerns one T cell receptor (beta chain) sequence. Its antigen is not identified. This record comes from a study of prognosis after radiotherapy for stage I lung cancer. Study overall: With stereotactic body radiotherapy, no patient received any concurrent therapy.

Genomic DNA provided the template from which TCR beta CDR3 was amplified by two-round multiplex PCR. The first PCR round targeted every TRBV and TRBJ gene with specific primers. TCRdb ran MiXCR on the multiplex PCR reads and lists one entry per CDR3 protein. Among about 22,000 distinct CDR3 sequences listed, roughly 37% were seen once. Study outcomes and limitations: Patients who had metastases reportedly showed TRBV and TRBJ gene usage that varied from that of patients who did not.

This specimen consisted of PBMCs, obtained before or after stereotactic body radiation therapy (not recorded which). The TCR sequence derives from a donor of 50 years or more with non-small cell lung cancer.

The chain's CDR3 is CASSLGTGENEQFF. Written as DNA, the CDR3 is TGCGCCAGCAGCCTCGGGACAGGTGAGAATGAGCAGTTCTTC. This sequence joins TRBV5-1 and TRBJ2-1; 8 positions match TRBD1. Germline CDR1 reads SGHRS; CDR2 reads YFSETQ. The J segment lost 7 bases and the V segment lost 4 bases, leaving 7 bases of the junction unmatched. The CDR3 loop spans 14 amino acids.